Listed here is a single TCR beta chain. Its antigen remains unidentified. Stated time point: cycle 4 day 1 (C4D1), after less than seven weeks of nivolumab. Every patient was affected by relapse after autologous stem cell transplantation, while exposure to brentuximab vedotin was not uniform. The entry originates in a study of PD-1 blockade in classical Hodgkin lymphoma. Study results and limitations: Patients excluded were those beginning nivolumab under 1 year after ASCT. By C4D1, diversity of CD4+ TCRs had risen significantly, whereas that of CD8+ TCRs had not. Newly diagnosed patients were reported to exhibit reduced baseline TCR diversity relative to healthy donors.

Assay used: immunoSEQ multiplex PCR; TCRdb lists only in-frame clones, some missing. There are around 92,000 clones in the sample; 75% to 85% occur only once, and about 18% lies in the top ten. Per germline, CDR1 PRHDT and CDR2 FYEKMQ (reference sequence). CDR3 length: 14 residues. V dropped 2 bases and J dropped 4 bases, with 10 bases sitting between them. This chain uses TRBV13 with TRBJ2-3, with TRBD1 as a possible D gene (6 bases). The receptor's source is a human donor with classical Hodgkin lymphoma. The input for sequencing was peripheral blood mononuclear cells (PBMCs), taken before the fourth cycle of nivolumab. The CDR3: CASSLRQGSDTQYF. The CDR3 DNA follows: TGTGCCAGCAGCTTAAGGCAGGGGTCAGATACGCAGTATTTT.